This T cell receptor (beta chain) was sequenced in a study of response to subunit inactivated influenza vaccine. General observations from the study: Researchers suggested that each seasonal influenza vaccination recruits few new T cells.

TCRdb reprocessed the RT-PCR reads via MiXCR and lists one record per CDR3 protein. The table shows roughly 760,000 distinct CDR3 sequences, with less than 25% occurring only once. This clonotype was found a few times. The target antigen is unknown. The starting material was PBMCs from blood, obtained around 5 days after vaccination. This clonotype was obtained from a man aged 50-60 years who received an inactivated influenza vaccine.

This CDR3 reads CASRLARELTDTQYF. Written as DNA, the CDR3 is TGTGCCAGCAGACTAGCCAGGGAACTCACAGATACGCAGTATTTT. The chain is built from TRBV28 and TRBJ2-3; maybe TRBD2 (6 bases). Trimming removed 6 bases at V and 2 bases at J, with 15 bases between. The CDR3 covers 15 residues. Looked up from germline, CDR1 is MDHEN and CDR2 is SYDVKM.